This T cell receptor (beta chain) derives from a study of shared clonotypes between healthy human individuals. The naive CD8 population came from CD45RO-negative cells selected for CCR7, without terminally differentiated effector memory CD45RA+ cells. Some clones are missing from TCRdb's copy, which holds only in-frame ones; the method was immunoSEQ multiplex PCR. The sample yields about 1.9 million clones, 93% seen once. Germline CDR1 is SEHNR and CDR2 is FQNEAQ (reference sequence). Trimming pared 5 bases from V and 5 bases from J, leaving 15 bases between. This CDR3 has 15 residues. The chain uses TRBV7-9 and TRBJ2-2; D is perhaps TRBD2 (6 bases). The origin of this receptor is a man younger than 30 in good health. Some clones in this sample may be carry-over from other donors' samples. The source material was naive CD8+ T cells from PBMCs. CDR3 residues: CASSAQAAGTGELFF. The CDR3 coding sequence is TGTGCCAGCAGCGCCCAGGCGGCGGGGACCGGGGAGCTGTTTTTT.